The 6 T cell receptor beta chains given below trace back to one sample, sequenced in a study of PD-L1 blockade in urothelial cancer. The assay was immunoSEQ multiplex PCR, and TCRdb's table has in-frame clones only and misses some. The repertoire includes 98,000 or so clones, around 89% of them detected once, and 1.5% to 2% sits in the top ten. As to time point: pretreatment peripheral blood. The input for sequencing was PBMCs, taken around atezolizumab (anti-PD-L1) treatment. The receptors originated from a man aged 60-69 years with urothelial cancer.

The V call is TRBV28, the J call TRBJ2-5; tentative D call: TRBD1 (6 bases). Deletions cut 3 bases from V and 10 bases from J, with 21 bases between. The germline CDR1 and CDR2 sequences are MDHEN and SYDVKM. The CDR3 contains 15 residues. Here the CDR3 reads CASSLVLGGALDQYF. CDR3 in DNA: TGTGCCAGCAGTTTGGTACTAGGGGGAGCCTTGGACCAGTACTTC.

This clone was seen a few times. The chain joins TRBV21-1 to TRBJ2-1; no DNA check was done on the table's D call, TRBD1. TRBV21-1 has pseudogene status. The CDR3 totals 17 residues. As DNA, the CDR3 is TGTGCCAGCAGCAAAGTTCGAATGACAGGGGGCAGGAATGAGCAGTTCTTC. It specifies CASSKVRMTGGRNEQFF.

This clone was recorded once. The chain joins TRBV5-4 to TRBJ2-3, with 7 positions matching TRBD2. This CDR3 is 15 amino acids long. Looked up from germline, CDR1 is SGHNT and CDR2 is YYREEE (reference sequence). With V trimmed by 2 bases and J by 2 bases, 5 bases remained unmatched. The CDR3 region has the DNA TGTGCCAGCAGCTTTTCAGCGGGGTCCACAGATACGCAGTATTTT. Its protein product is CASSFSAGSTDTQYF.

The chain recombines TRBV9 with TRBJ1-2, with D perhaps matching TRBD1 (5 bases). This CDR3 region has 18 residues. The germline V gene encodes CDR1 SGDLS and CDR2 YYNGEE. Trimming took off 1 base at V and 4 bases at J, with 23 bases between the two ends. CDR3 sequence (DNA): TGTGCCAGCAGCGTATCTCCCATGAGGAGGGGAGGTGGCTATGGCTACACCTTC. This gives the protein CASSVSPMRRGGGYGYTF.

The CDR3: CASSSPGESSNVLTF. The CDR3 DNA reads TGTGCCAGTAGTAGCCCAGGGGAAAGCTCCAACGTCCTGACTTTC. The chain recombines TRBV19 with TRBJ2-6; the D gene is possibly TRBD1 (6 bases). Germline V gives CDR1 LNHDA, CDR2 SQIVND (reference sequence). The CDR3 sequence is 15 residues long. The V end lost 4 bases, the J end lost 8 bases, and 15 bases lay between the germline ends.

V and J are TRBV19 and TRBJ2-1, with 9 bases aligning to TRBD1. The CDR3 spans 17 residues. V was clipped by 5 bases and J by 7 bases; unmatched bases: 15. Germline V gives CDR1 LNHDA, CDR2 SQIVND (reference sequence). The CDR3 loop reads CASSHSPRDRAGNEQFF. In DNA, the CDR3 is TGTGCCAGTAGTCACTCTCCCCGGGACAGGGCGGGAAATGAGCAGTTCTTC. The full variable domain, its missing parts supplied by reference TRBV19 and TRBJ2-1, is DGGITQSPKYLFRKEGQNVTLSCEQNLNHDAMYWYRQDPGQGLRLIYYSQIVNDFQKGDIAEGYSVSREKKESFPLTVTSAQKNPTAFYLCASSHSPRDRAGNEQFFGPGTRLTVL.